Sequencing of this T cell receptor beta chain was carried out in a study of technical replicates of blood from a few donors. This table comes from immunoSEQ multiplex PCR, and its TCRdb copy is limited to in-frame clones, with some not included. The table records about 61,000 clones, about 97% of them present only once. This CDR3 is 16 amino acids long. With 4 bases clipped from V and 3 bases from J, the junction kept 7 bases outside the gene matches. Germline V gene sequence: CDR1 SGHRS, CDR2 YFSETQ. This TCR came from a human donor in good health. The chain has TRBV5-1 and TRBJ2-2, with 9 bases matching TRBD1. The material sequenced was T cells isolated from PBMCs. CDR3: CASSTTGGAYTGELFF. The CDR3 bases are TGCGCCAGCAGCACAACAGGGGGCGCGTACACCGGGGAGCTGTTTTTT.